This TCR beta chain appears in the sequencing data of a study of regulatory T cells in long-lasting Graves disease (dated by TCRdb to about 2021). For context, the study as a whole: Persistent Graves' disease was defined as antithyroid drug treatment for over 5 years with persistently positive TSH receptor autoantibodies. This study used TCR sequencing and RNA sequencing of peripheral blood to compare persistent Graves' disease patients against newly diagnosed Graves' disease patients. The study took place in China and was registered as a clinical trial. A total of around 33 samples were covered by TCR sequencing, comprising approximately 13 persistent and approximately 20 newly diagnosed Graves' disease patients. Antithyroid drugs had been taken for about 9.7 years on average by persistent Graves' disease patients in the clinical cohort. Results the study describes overall, beyond this receptor: Preferential use of TRBV28, TRBJ1-2 and TRBJ2-5 was observed in persistent disease, whereas TRBV20-1 and TRBJ2-1 were favored in newly diagnosed disease. As a limitation, the authors acknowledged that the small sample size may reduce accuracy. Sequencing and analysis were limited to the TCR beta chain. Persistent Graves' disease patients showed lower TCR Shannon entropy and fewer highly expanded clones than newly diagnosed patients, suggesting clonal expansion. More public clonotypes were shared among persistent patients (around 2,600) than among newly diagnosed patients (roughly 960). Only peripheral blood was studied, because thyroid tissue, the primary lesion, was inaccessible.

The cysteine opens and the phenylalanine closes a CDR3 of 14 amino acids. Left in the record is the CDR3 DNA by itself, 42 bases read in frame from the first base. V is trimmed back by 3 bases and J by 9 bases, and the junction contains 6 bases that no gene match accounts for. In the germline V gene (reference sequence), CDR1 corresponds to SGHNT and CDR2 to YYREEE. Receptor amplification or capture employed multiplex PCR. The sequencer listed for this sample is Illumina HiSeq 4000. CDR3 regions were amplified by Arm-PCR with iRepertoire HTBI primers to construct TCR beta libraries. PCR products were gel purified before sequencing. The authors' pipeline ran thus. Across samples, approximately 68 TRBV and roughly 15 TRBJ segments were identified and used for gene usage analysis of CDR3 amino acid clonotypes. Filtered high-quality paired reads were merged into contigs using COPE and FqMerger. Contigs were aligned with BLAST to IMGT TRBV, TRBD and TRBJ reference genes, and CDR3 was defined per IMGT. Any clonotype with a frequency above 0.1% was counted as a highly expanded clone. Shannon entropy served as the measure of repertoire diversity, while the Gini coefficient captured V-J evenness. A clonotype found in more than one individual was treated as public. TCRdb reprocessed the public reads (quality trimming at Q25 with fastp, clone calling with MiXCR) and kept in-frame beta chains. Entries that share a CDR3 protein sequence are merged under the most common genes and DNA. These V and J calls are TCRdb output, not the study's own analysis. The table for this sample lists 450,000 or so distinct CDR3 sequences; more than 20% of them were counted only once. 6.5% to 10% of the sample comes from the top ten.

This clonotype has more than one count but fewer than ten. Its binding antigen is unknown. Nothing much larger sits one base from this clone, and base qualities are not available. The time point label on this specimen signifies: persistent/refractory GD, antithyroid drugs over 5 years with positive TRAb. For both TCR sequencing and RNA sequencing, RNA was extracted from PBMCs in TRIzol. The diagnosis of Graves' disease was made according to American Thyroid Association guidelines. Recruitment of patients was carried out at an endocrinology department in Xi'an, China. From each patient, approximately 10 milliliters of peripheral blood was collected into an EDTA anticoagulant tube. PBMCs were isolated by Ficoll Paque Plus density gradient separation without further T cell sorting. An Agilent 2100 Bioanalyzer and agarose gel were used to check RNA quality, and a NanoDrop 2000 was used to measure RNA concentration.

Sequencing was performed on peripheral blood mononuclear cells (PBMCs), taken when the disease was refractory, from a patient treated with antithyroid drugs. Here the chain combines TRBV5-4 and TRBJ1-6; the central 7 bases match TRBD1. The source is a female donor with Graves disease. CDR3 loop: CASSSTGAGSPLHF. Here is the DNA: TGTGCCAGCAGCTCCACAGGGGCGGGTTCACCCCTCCACTTT.